These T cell receptor beta chains were read from a single sample in a study of blood T cell repertoires in COVID-19. The table came from immunoSEQ multiplex PCR; TCRdb's copy has only in-frame clones and leaves some out. The sample shows around 270,000 clones, 85% to 90% of them seen only once. The sample comprised peripheral blood. Receptors were obtained from a man aged 35-49 years with acute or convalescent COVID-19. The CDR3 runs from the conserved cysteine through the conserved F or W. A D gene is named only where the DNA matches it firmly. The size of a clone is reported for some rows only, either as once, few or many, or as a class for expanded clones.

>TRBV3-1/TRBV3-2|TRBJ2-1|16|NA|NA
CASSQVSYSSYNEQFF
TGTGCCAGCAGCCAAGTCTCATACTCATCCTACAATGAGCAGTTCTTC
>TRBV5-1|TRBJ1-4|16|NA|NA
CASRGGLAATNEKLFF
TGCGCCAGCAGGGGAGGGCTCGCTGCAACTAATGAAAAACTGTTTTTT
>TRBV9|TRBJ1-3|13|NA|NA
CASSGLEGGTIYF
TGTGCCAGCAGCGGATTGGAGGGAGGCACCATATATTTT
>TRBV6-4|TRBJ2-3|16|NA|TRBD2
CASSEGPSGGQDTQYF
TGTGCCAGCAGTGAGGGGCCTAGCGGGGGCCAAGATACGCAGTATTTT
>TRBV7-2|TRBJ2-3|13|NA|TRBD2
CASSRGGSDTQYF
TGTGCCAGCAGCCGGGGGGGGTCAGATACGCAGTATTTT
>TRBV5-1|TRBJ2-6|17|NA|TRBD2
CASCFGGRATGANVLTF
TGCGCCAGTTGTTTTGGGGGGAGGGCGACCGGGGCCAACGTCCTGACTTTC
>TRBV6-6|TRBJ2-6|17|NA|TRBD1
CASSQEQGARGANVLTF
TGTGCCAGCAGTCAGGAACAGGGGGCGAGGGGGGCCAACGTCCTGACTTTC
>TRBV24-1|TRBJ2-3|15|NA|TRBD1
CATSEGTGGPDTQYF
TGTGCCACCAGTGAAGGGACAGGGGGCCCAGATACGCAGTATTTT
>TRBV7-6|TRBJ2-1|15|NA|TRBD2
CASSFLAGGPSEQFF
TGTGCCAGCAGCTTCCTAGCGGGGGGGCCTTCTGAGCAGTTCTTC
>TRBV6-1|TRBJ1-5|12|once|NA
CASSDRDQPQHF
TGTGCCAGCAGTGACAGGGATCAGCCCCAGCATTTT
>TRBV18|TRBJ1-1|15|NA|TRBD1
CASSPRTGANTEAFF
TGTGCCAGCTCACCTCGGACAGGCGCTAACACTGAAGCTTTCTTT
>TRBV19|TRBJ2-2|15|NA|NA
CASSIDPDYTGELFF
TGTGCCAGTAGTATAGATCCGGACTACACCGGGGAGCTGTTTTTT
>TRBV10-2|TRBJ2-7|11|NA|NA
CASSDLYEQYF
TGCGCCAGCAGTGATCTCTACGAGCAGTACTTC
>TRBV6-1|TRBJ1-1|16|NA|NA
CASSGGGAQLYPEAFF
TGTGCCAGCAGTGGAGGAGGGGCGCAGCTCTACCCTGAAGCTTTCTTT
>TRBV3-1/TRBV3-2|TRBJ1-2|15|NA|NA
CASSQDIQLGAGYTF
TGTGCCAGCAGCCAAGATATACAGCTGGGTGCTGGCTACACCTTC
>TRBV1|TRBJ2-1|15|few|NA
CTSSPRPWAYNEQFF
TGCACCAGCAGCCCGCGGCCCTGGGCCTACAATGAGCAGTTCTTC
>TRBV6-1|TRBJ1-1|14|NA|NA
CASSEGGSPAEAFF
TGTGCCAGCAGTGAGGGGGGGAGCCCGGCTGAAGCTTTCTTT
>TRBV10-1|TRBJ1-3|18|once|TRBD1
CASSESRQGKSSGNTIYF
TGCGCCAGCAGTGAGTCGAGACAGGGGAAGAGCTCTGGAAACACCATATATTTT
>TRBV12-5|TRBJ2-1|14|NA|NA
CASAPPTGYNEQFF
TGTGCTAGTGCCCCCCCCACAGGCTACAATGAGCAGTTCTTC
>TRBV30|TRBJ1-1|12|NA|NA
CAWSHGDTEAFF
TGTGCCTGGAGCCACGGGGACACTGAAGCTTTCTTT
>TRBV11-2|TRBJ2-7|16|NA|TRBD1
CASSWPGQSLWYEQYF
TGTGCCAGCAGCTGGCCGGGACAGTCTCTTTGGTACGAGCAGTACTTC
>TRBV6-5|TRBJ2-1|12|NA|NA
CASKIGGNEQFF
TGTGCCAGCAAGATCGGGGGTAATGAGCAGTTCTTC
>TRBV5-1|TRBJ2-2|14|once|TRBD1
CASSLGDSTGELFF
TGCGCCAGCAGCTTGGGGGACAGTACCGGGGAGCTGTTTTTT
>TRBV11-2|TRBJ2-7|15|NA|TRBD2
CASSLGLAGIDEQYF
TGTGCCAGCAGCTTAGGACTAGCGGGGATCGACGAGCAGTACTTC
>TRBV5-1|TRBJ1-1|15|NA|TRBD1
CASSYRDRGNTEAFF
TGCGCCAGCAGCTACCGGGACAGGGGGAACACTGAAGCTTTCTTT
>TRBV24-1|TRBJ2-1|15|NA|NA
CATSDLRTGTDEQFF
TGTGCCACCAGTGATTTGCGTACAGGTACGGATGAGCAGTTCTTC
>TRBV4-1|TRBJ2-1|17|NA|TRBD1
CASSHYMDRPSYNEQFF
TGCGCCAGCAGCCATTACATGGACAGGCCTTCCTACAATGAGCAGTTCTTC
>TRBV27|TRBJ2-4|15|NA|TRBD1
CASSLSRTGAAIQYF
TGTGCCAGCAGTTTATCTCGGACAGGGGCTGCCATTCAGTACTTC
>TRBV5-4|TRBJ2-7|15|NA|NA
CASSSRKAEVNEQYF
TGTGCCAGCAGCTCGCGGAAGGCGGAGGTCAACGAGCAGTACTTC
>TRBV6-6|TRBJ2-7|15|NA|NA
CASRALGSQAYEQYF
TGTGCCAGCAGGGCCCTCGGGTCGCAAGCCTACGAGCAGTACTTC
>TRBV7-2|TRBJ1-1|13|NA|TRBD1
CASNPDRGTEAFF
TGTGCCAGCAACCCCGACAGGGGAACTGAAGCTTTCTTT
>TRBV3-1/TRBV3-2|TRBJ1-6|13|NA|NA
CASSPTGSSPLHF
TGTGCCAGCAGCCCAACAGGGAGTTCACCCCTCCACTTT
>TRBV2|TRBJ2-1|15|once|TRBD1
CASSDGRGLVNEQFF
TGTGCCAGCAGTGATGGCAGGGGGCTGGTAAATGAGCAGTTCTTC
>TRBV15|TRBJ1-5|16|NA|NA
CATSRGSRQVTQPQHF
TGTGCCACCAGCAGAGGTAGCAGACAGGTAACTCAGCCCCAGCATTTT
>TRBV29-1|TRBJ1-1|12|once|NA
CSVEVGGGKAFF
TGCAGCGTTGAAGTCGGTGGGGGGAAAGCTTTCTTT
>TRBV3-1/TRBV3-2|TRBJ2-1|14|once|TRBD2
CASSQEGGSGEQFF
TGTGCCAGCAGCCAAGAGGGGGGGAGTGGTGAGCAGTTCTTC
>TRBV12-3/TRBV12-4|TRBJ1-1|11|NA|NA
CASKGRSEAFF
TGTGCCAGCAAAGGGAGGTCTGAAGCTTTCTTT
>TRBV5-1|TRBJ1-1|14|NA|NA
CASSLYNMNTEAFF
TGCGCCAGCAGCTTGTATAATATGAACACTGAAGCTTTCTTT
>TRBV30|TRBJ2-7|15|NA|NA
CAWSVGGARTGEQYF
TGTGCCTGGAGTGTCGGAGGGGCACGGACGGGGGAGCAGTACTTC
>TRBV10-3|TRBJ1-2|14|NA|TRBD1
CAISEARGQSGYTF
TGTGCCATCAGTGAAGCGCGGGGACAGTCTGGCTACACCTTC
>TRBV19|TRBJ1-1|18|NA|NA
CASSTVQGWPSGNTEAFF
TGTGCCAGTAGTACCGTACAGGGTTGGCCCTCGGGGAACACTGAAGCTTTCTTT
>TRBV10-3|TRBJ2-7|12|NA|NA
CAGASSSYEQYF
TGTGCCGGGGCGTCTAGCTCCTACGAGCAGTACTTC
>TRBV13|TRBJ1-5|15|NA|NA
CASSRSDEGRQPQHF
TGTGCCAGCAGCCGCAGCGACGAGGGTCGTCAACCCCAGCATTTT
>TRBV29-1|TRBJ1-6|13|NA|TRBD1
CSAQQGNNSPLHF
TGCAGCGCCCAACAGGGGAATAATTCACCCCTCCACTTT
>TRBV5-4|TRBJ1-1|12|NA|NA
CAAWGYETEAFF
TGTGCCGCCTGGGGCTACGAGACTGAAGCTTTCTTT
>TRBV27|TRBJ1-2|13|NA|TRBD1
CASSLTGSYGYTF
TGTGCCAGCAGTCTGACAGGGAGCTATGGCTACACCTTC
>TRBV2|TRBJ1-5|13|NA|NA
CASTEGRGQPQHF
TGTGCCAGCACGGAGGGGCGCGGGCAGCCCCAGCATTTT